Listed here are 2 T cell receptor beta chains from one sample, sequenced in a study of blood T cell repertoires in COVID-19. Method: immunoSEQ multiplex PCR; TCRdb's copy keeps in-frame clones and lacks some. In the table there are about 220,000 clones, over 75% of which are singletons. Sequencing used peripheral blood. The receptors originated from a woman aged 65 to 85 with COVID-19, enrolled during active disease.

This clone was seen once. The chain carries TRBV5-1 and TRBJ1-5; 8 nucleotides agree with TRBD1. Germline CDR1 SGHRS, CDR2 YFSETQ. This CDR3 comprises 16 residues. V lost 0 bases to trimming and J lost 6 bases; unmatched junction nucleotides: 8. CDR3 nucleotides: TGCGCCAGCAGCTTGGCCCCGGGACAGGTCCTTCAGCCCCAGCATTTT. It specifies CASSLAPGQVLQPQHF.

The chain's CDR3 is CASSLRAGPYEQYF. CDR3 nucleotides: TGCGCCAGCAGCCTTAGAGCGGGACCCTACGAGCAGTACTTC. The chain has TRBV4-1 and TRBJ2-7; TRBD2 agrees at 7 bases. V shed 4 bases, J shed 2 bases, and the junction held 5 bases outside the gene matches. The CDR3 runs 14 residues. Germline CDR1 MGHRA, CDR2 YSYEKL.